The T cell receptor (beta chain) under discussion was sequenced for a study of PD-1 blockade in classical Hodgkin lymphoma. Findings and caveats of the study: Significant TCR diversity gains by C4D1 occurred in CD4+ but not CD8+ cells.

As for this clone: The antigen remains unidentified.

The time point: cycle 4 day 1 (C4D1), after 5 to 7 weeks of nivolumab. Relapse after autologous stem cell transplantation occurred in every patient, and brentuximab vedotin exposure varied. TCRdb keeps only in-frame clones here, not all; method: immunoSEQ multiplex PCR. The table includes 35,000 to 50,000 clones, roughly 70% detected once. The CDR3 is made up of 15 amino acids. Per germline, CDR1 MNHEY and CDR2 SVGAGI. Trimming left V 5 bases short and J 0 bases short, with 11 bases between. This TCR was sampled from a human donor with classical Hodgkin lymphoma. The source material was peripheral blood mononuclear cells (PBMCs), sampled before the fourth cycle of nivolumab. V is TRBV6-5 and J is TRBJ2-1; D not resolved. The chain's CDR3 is CASSPTHSSYNEQFF. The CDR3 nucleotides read TGTGCCAGCAGTCCAACGCACAGCTCCTACAATGAGCAGTTCTTC.